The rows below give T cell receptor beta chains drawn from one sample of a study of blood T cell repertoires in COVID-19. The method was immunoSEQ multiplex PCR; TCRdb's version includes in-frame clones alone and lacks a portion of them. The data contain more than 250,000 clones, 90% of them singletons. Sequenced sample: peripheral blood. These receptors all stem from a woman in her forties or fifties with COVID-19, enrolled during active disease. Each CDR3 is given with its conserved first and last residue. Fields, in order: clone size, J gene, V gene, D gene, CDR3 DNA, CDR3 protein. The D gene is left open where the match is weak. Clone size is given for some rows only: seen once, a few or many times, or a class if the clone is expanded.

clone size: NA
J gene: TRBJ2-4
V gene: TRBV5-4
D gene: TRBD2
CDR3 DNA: TGTGCCAGCAGCGCCGGGACTAGCCGAGAAAACATTCAGTACTTC
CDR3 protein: CASSAGTSRENIQYF

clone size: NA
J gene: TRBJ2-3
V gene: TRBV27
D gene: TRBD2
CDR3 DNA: TGTGCCAGCAGTTTAGGAGCGGGAGGGCGAACAGATACGCAGTATTTT
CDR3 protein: CASSLGAGGRTDTQYF

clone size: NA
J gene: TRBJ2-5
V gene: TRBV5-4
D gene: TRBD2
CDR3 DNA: TGTGCCAGCAGCGCAGGACTAGCGGGACAAGAGACCCAGTACTTC
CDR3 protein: CASSAGLAGQETQYF

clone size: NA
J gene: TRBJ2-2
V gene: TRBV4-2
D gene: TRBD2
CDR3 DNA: TGTGCCAGCAGCCAGTCGGGGGGGACCGGGGAGCTGTTTTTT
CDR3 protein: CASSQSGGTGELFF

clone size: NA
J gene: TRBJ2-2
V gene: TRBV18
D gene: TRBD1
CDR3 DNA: TGTGCCAGCTCCCGACAGGGACAGGGATCCGCCGGGGAGCTGTTTTTT
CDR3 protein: CASSRQGQGSAGELFF

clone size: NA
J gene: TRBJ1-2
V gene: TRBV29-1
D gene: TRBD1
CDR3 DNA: TGCAGCGTTCCAAGAAGACAGGGGGCCGGGGGCTATGGCTACACCTTC
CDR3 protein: CSVPRRQGAGGYGYTF

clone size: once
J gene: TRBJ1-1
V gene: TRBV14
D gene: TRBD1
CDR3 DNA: TGTGCCAGCAGTCGGACAGGGTGGGGTACTGAAGCTTTCTTT
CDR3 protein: CASSRTGWGTEAFF

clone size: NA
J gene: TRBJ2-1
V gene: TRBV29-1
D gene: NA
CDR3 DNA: TGCAGCGTCGGGAGACTGGCCTACAATGAGCAGTTCTTC
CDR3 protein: CSVGRLAYNEQFF

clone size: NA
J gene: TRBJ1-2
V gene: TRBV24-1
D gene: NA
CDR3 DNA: TGTGCCACCAGTGAGCAGGTTGACTATGGCTACACCTTC
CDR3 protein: CATSEQVDYGYTF

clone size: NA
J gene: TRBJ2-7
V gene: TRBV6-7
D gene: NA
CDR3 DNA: TGTGCCAGCACTCACTGGATCCTGGACAGAATAACCTACGAGCAGTACTTC
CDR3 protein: CASTHWILDRITYEQYF

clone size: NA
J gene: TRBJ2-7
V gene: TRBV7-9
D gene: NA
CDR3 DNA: TGTGCCAGCAGCTTAGGCCTAGGGGTCCACGAGCAGTACTTC
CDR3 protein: CASSLGLGVHEQYF

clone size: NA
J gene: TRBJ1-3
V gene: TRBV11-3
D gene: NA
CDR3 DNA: TGTGCCAGCCGGGGAGGACCAAACACCATATATTTT
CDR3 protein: CASRGGPNTIYF